This T cell receptor (beta chain) was recorded in a study of identical twins. Germline CDR1 and CDR2: SGHKS and YYEKEE (reference sequence). This CDR3 is 14 amino acids long. Trimming removed 1 base from V and 0 bases from J, with 5 bases in between. Study-wide results and caveats: These conclusions were based on statistical analysis (cross-sectional, not following the same donors).

Remarks on this clonotype: Its antigen is not identified.

Via MiXCR, TCRdb re-called the 5' RACE reads, giving one row per CDR3 protein. Counted here are roughly 500,000 distinct CDR3 sequences, 20% to 25% occurring once; the ten biggest clones make up about 0.91%. These data are also associated with another study on T cells expressing NK-cell markers. That paper states: Among the experiments, several used an anti-gamma-delta TCR antibody to restrict sorting to alpha-beta TCR T cells.

V usage is TRBV5-5 and J usage is TRBJ1-3; D not resolved. The source is a woman between 18 and 29 years old in good health. The sequenced material came from CD4+ T cells sorted from blood. CDR3 in amino acids: CASSLLSSGNTIYF. The DNA of the CDR3 is TGTGCCAGCAGCTTGCTGAGCTCTGGAAACACCATATATTTT. Variable domain in full (rest from reference TRBV5-5 and TRBJ1-3): DAGVTQSPTHLIKTRGQQVTLRCSPISGHKSVSWYQQVLGQGPQFIFQYYEKEERGRGNFPDRFSARQFPNYSSELNVNALLLGDSALYLCASSLLSSGNTIYFGEGSWLTVV.